Presented here are 12 T cell receptor beta chains from one specimen sequenced in a study of cytomegalovirus exposure and HLA in healthy donors. The primer mix had 60 Vbeta and 13 Jbeta primers. Using immunoSEQ multiplex PCR, the repertoire was profiled, and TCRdb retains in-frame clones only, with some absent. This sample's clone table lists 80,000 to 95,000 clones. The sequenced material came from PBMCs. These receptors originate from a woman aged 30 to 39 in good health and CMV-seronegative.

The V call is TRBV5-1, the J call TRBJ1-4; tentatively, D is TRBD1 (5 bases). CDR1 is SGHRS and CDR2 is YFSETQ in the germline V gene. CDR3 size: 13 residues. V dropped 6 bases and J dropped 8 bases, with 14 bases sitting between them. The CDR3 spells CASKEGFEEKLFF. The CDR3, as DNA: TGCGCCAGCAAGGAGGGGTTCGAGGAAAAACTGTTTTTT. Looking up the rest from reference TRBV5-1 and TRBJ1-4 gives the full variable domain: KAGVTQTPRYLIKTRGQQVTLSCSPISGHRSVSWYQQTPGQGLQFLFEYFSETQRNKGNFPGRFSGRQFSNSRSEMNVSTLELGDSALYLCASKEGFEEKLFFGSGTQLSVL.

This sequence joins TRBV4-1 and TRBJ1-2; no clear D gene. Per the germline V gene, CDR1 is MGHRA and CDR2 is YSYEKL. This CDR3 is built from 15 residues. The ends were cut back, 4 bases at V and 8 bases at J, with 20 bases in the middle. The chain's CDR3 is CASSLGDGPRWGYTF. The CDR3 DNA reads TGCGCCAGCAGCCTGGGAGACGGTCCCCGTTGGGGCTACACCTTC.

The chain carries TRBV5-1 and TRBJ1-2; perhaps TRBD1 as D (5 bases). CDR3 length equals 12 residues. CDR1 and CDR2 (germline): SGHRS, YFSETQ. Trimming pared 2 bases from V and 7 bases from J, leaving 9 bases between. Here the CDR3 reads CASSLDQGGYTF. CDR3 nucleotides: TGCGCCAGCAGCTTAGATCAGGGTGGCTACACCTTC.

The chain is built from TRBV9 and TRBJ2-3; tentative D call: TRBD2 (5 bases). V dropped 4 bases and J dropped 3 bases, with 12 bases sitting between them. Germline-derived CDR1 and CDR2 are SGDLS and YYNGEE. The CDR3 totals 14 residues. CDR3 coding DNA: TGTGCCAGCAGCCCCTGGTTAGCGACAGATACGCAGTATTTT. Translating gives CASSPWLATDTQYF.

CDR3 sequence reads: CASSLAGGLGGETQYF. The DNA for the CDR3 is TGCGCCAGCAGCTTGGCCGGAGGGTTGGGGGGAGAGACCCAGTACTTC. The chain couples TRBV5-1 to TRBJ2-5; tentative D call: TRBD2 (6 bases). The CDR3 contains 16 residues. From germline, CDR1 is SGHRS and CDR2 YFSETQ. Trimming removed 0 bases from V and 4 bases from J, with 16 bases in between.

Details on this clone: This specimen includes other DNA sequences encoding the same CDR3. The chain carries TRBV18 and TRBJ2-3, with 8 nucleotides matching TRBD2. J was trimmed by 3 bases and V by 5 bases; bases with no gene match: 13. CDR1 KGHSH and CDR2 LQKENI come from the germline V gene. The CDR3 extends over 17 amino acids. For the CDR3, the DNA is TGTGCCAGCTCAATAGACGGGAGGGCAGTTGGGACAGATACGCAGTATTTT. Translating gives CASSIDGRAVGTDTQYF.

J is TRBJ2-1 and V is TRBV25-1; 12 bases line up with TRBD2. Losses at the gene ends were 4 bases for V and 8 bases for J; bases not matched to a gene: 3. CDR3 length equals 14 residues. Germline CDR1 and CDR2: MGHDK and SYGVNS. The CDR3 here is CASSASGRAYEQFF. CDR3 sequence (DNA): TGTGCCAGCAGTGCTAGCGGGAGGGCCTATGAGCAGTTCTTC.

The V gene is TRBV5-1, the J gene TRBJ1-2; 9 bases map to TRBD1. The CDR3 has 13 amino acids. Per germline, CDR1 SGHRS and CDR2 YFSETQ. V gave up 2 bases and J gave up 8 bases; unmatched junction bases: 4. The CDR3 nucleotides are TGCGCCAGCAGCTTAGGACAGGGGACCGGCTACACCTTC. Its translation: CASSLGQGTGYTF.

V is TRBV29-1 and J is TRBJ2-1, with 10 bases that match TRBD1. The CDR3 sequence is 14 residues long. V was pared by 7 bases and J by 4 bases, with 7 bases of the junction left unmatched. Germline V gene lookup returns CDR1 SQVTM and CDR2 ANQGSEA. The CDR3 nucleotides are TGCAGCGGGCTGGACAGGGGGGGTTACAATGAGCAGTTCTTC. As protein: CSGLDRGGYNEQFF.

This chain joins TRBV19 and TRBJ2-2; 11 positions agree with TRBD2. The CDR3 runs to 14 residues. V lost 9 bases to trimming and J lost 4 bases; unmatched junction nucleotides: 4. The germline gives CDR1 LNHDA, CDR2 SQIVND (reference sequence). The CDR3: CASHTSGSTGELFF. CDR3 coding DNA: TGTGCCAGCCACACTAGCGGGAGCACCGGGGAGCTGTTTTTT.

The chain combines TRBV7-9 with TRBJ2-1; 9 nucleotides agree with TRBD1. This CDR3 contains 15 residues. J was trimmed by 5 bases and V by 5 bases; bases with no gene match: 7. Looked up from germline, CDR1 is SEHNR and CDR2 is FQNEAQ (reference sequence). CDR3 sequence: CASSTDRGADNEQFF. CDR3 in DNA: TGTGCCAGCAGCACTGACAGGGGGGCCGACAATGAGCAGTTCTTC.

The rearrangement joins TRBV27 to TRBJ2-7; TRBD2 matches 8 bases. V shed 5 bases, J shed 9 bases, and the junction held 9 bases outside the gene matches. CDR1 MNHEY and CDR2 SMNVEV come from the germline V gene (reference sequence). This CDR3 has 13 residues. This CDR3 is CASSKGPLAGQYF. CDR3 coding DNA: TGTGCCAGCAGTAAGGGCCCCCTAGCGGGGCAGTACTTC.